Shown below are 7 T cell receptor beta chains from a single sample sequenced in a study of Graves' ophthalmopathy and Graves' hyperthyroidism. Amplified material comprised TCR beta CDR3 regions derived from RNA transcripts. HTBI primers primed a first-round RT-PCR, and a second-round multiplex PCR followed. Via MiXCR, TCRdb re-called the multiplex PCR reads, giving one row per CDR3 protein. The data show about 400,000 distinct CDR3 sequences, with around 20% seen just once and 1.6% held by the top ten. Sequenced sample: peripheral blood. All receptors derive from a woman aged 18 to 35 with Graves' ophthalmopathy.

The rearrangement joins TRBV6-1 to TRBJ1-1; D is ambiguous. V was trimmed by 5 bases and J by 1 base, leaving 8 bases between them. Germline V gene sequence: CDR1 MNHNS, CDR2 SASEGT. The CDR3 runs to 13 residues. CDR3 loop: CASSTSGNTEAFF. The CDR3 DNA sequence: TGTGCCAGCAGTACCTCCGGGAACACTGAAGCTTTCTTT.

The V and J genes are TRBV29-1 and TRBJ1-2; D ambiguous. From germline, CDR1 is SQVTM and CDR2 ANQGSEA. The ends were cut back, 4 bases at V and 2 bases at J, with 8 bases in the middle. CDR3 length: 12 amino acids. CDR3 coding DNA: TGCAGCGTTGGAGGAGCCAACTATGGCTACACCTTC. Translation gives CSVGGANYGYTF.

J is TRBJ2-7 and V is TRBV12-3 or TRBV12-4; the D gene is possibly TRBD2 (5 bases). V gave up 5 bases and J gave up 4 bases, with 15 bases separating them. The CDR3 is 14 amino acids. This CDR3 is CASSESGREYEQYF. The CDR3 coding sequence is TGTGCCAGCAGTGAATCGGGGAGAGAATACGAGCAGTACTTC.

Many counts were recorded for this clonotype. This sequence joins TRBV28 and TRBJ2-5; D call uncertain. The V gene lost 3 bases and the J gene lost 1 base, with 6 bases spanning the gap. CDR1 and CDR2 (germline): MDHEN, SYDVKM. The CDR3 is 13 amino acids. In DNA, the CDR3 is TGTGCCAGCAGTTTGAGCCCCCAAGAGACCCAGTACTTC. It encodes CASSLSPQETQYF.

This clonotype was counted at least ten times. The gene calls are TRBV6-5 and TRBJ2-7; 8 nucleotides agree with TRBD2. V shed 0 bases and J 2 bases; nucleotides not matched to a gene: 12. The CDR3 totals 18 residues. Germline V gives CDR1 MNHEY, CDR2 SVGAGI. CDR3 loop: CASSYSRSERGPPYEQYF. CDR3 in DNA: TGTGCCAGCAGTTACTCCCGCTCCGAGCGGGGGCCACCCTACGAGCAGTACTTC.

This clonotype was seen repeatedly, ten times or more. V usage is TRBV5-1 and J usage is TRBJ1-1; D uncertain. CDR3 length: 11 residues. V lost 1 base and J lost 7, with 5 bases in between. Per germline, CDR1 SGHRS and CDR2 YFSETQ. The CDR3 here is CASSLTGEAFF. As DNA, the CDR3 is TGCGCCAGCAGCTTGACGGGTGAAGCTTTCTTT.

The sample holds many counts of this clonotype. This chain connects TRBV24-1 to TRBJ2-7; D could derive from TRBD1 or TRBD2 (6 bases each). V was cut by 6 bases and J by 5 bases, with 13 bases left in between. CDR3 length: 13 amino acids. Per germline, CDR1 KGHDR and CDR2 SFDVKD. CDR3 sequence reads: CATSKQGGHEQYF. Written as DNA, the CDR3 is TGTGCCACCAGTAAACAGGGAGGACACGAGCAGTACTTC.